The 7 T cell receptor beta chains listed next were all sequenced from one sample in a study of T cell repertoires in cytomegalovirus infection. TCRdb reprocessed the reads with MiXCR, giving one entry per CDR3 protein. Here the sample spans 450,000 to 550,000 distinct CDR3 sequences, approximately 15% being singletons. The sequencing input was CD8+ T cells from PBMCs. These receptors originate from a human donor in good health (CMV status not recorded). Some clones in this sample may be carry-over from other donors' samples.

The J gene is TRBJ2-7, the V gene TRBV7-6; 8 bases are shared with TRBD1. Trimming cost V 3 bases and J 3 bases; bases outside gene matches: 4. This CDR3 region has 14 residues. In germline, CDR1 is SGHVS, CDR2 FNYEAQ. The CDR3 is CASSLGQADYEQYF. CDR3 bases: TGTGCCAGCAGCTTGGGACAGGCAGACTACGAGCAGTACTTC.

The CDR3 DNA follows: TGTGCTAGTGGTTTGGGGACTAGCGGGAGAGGGGATACGCAGTATTTT. Its protein is CASGLGTSGRGDTQYF. This chain joins TRBV12-5 and TRBJ2-3, with 13 bases lining up with TRBD2. V was clipped by 1 base and J by 6 bases; unmatched bases: 4. The CDR3 has 16 residues. The V gene's germline CDR1 is LGHNT and CDR2 FRNRAP.

This clonotype has a handful of counts. V gene TRBV30 combines with J gene TRBJ1-4; D uncertain. The CDR3 runs 14 residues. The germline V gene has CDR1 GTSNPN and CDR2 SVGIG (reference sequence). Between the trimmed V and J ends, which lost 0 bases and 5 bases, there was a span of 10 bases. CDR3 in DNA: TGTGCCTGGAGTGTAGCCAACGGGAATGAAAAACTGTTTTTT. It encodes CAWSVANGNEKLFF.

The chain links TRBV19 to TRBJ1-4; D gene unclear. This CDR3 is 14 amino acids long. Trimming removed 3 bases from V and 8 bases from J, with 13 bases in between. The germline V gene has CDR1 LNHDA and CDR2 SQIVND (reference sequence). The CDR3 here is CASSIASFGEKLFF. The DNA of the CDR3 is TGTGCCAGTAGTATTGCTTCATTCGGGGAAAAACTGTTTTTT.

This clonotype was recorded many times. The chain couples TRBV5-6 to TRBJ2-3; 8 nucleotides line up with TRBD1. Germline loops: CDR1 SGHDT, CDR2 YYEEEE. The CDR3 covers 16 residues. V was pared by 4 bases and J by 2 bases, with 9 bases of the junction left unmatched. The CDR3 DNA is TGTGCCAGCAGCCACCTACTGACAGGGGCCACAGATACGCAGTATTTT. Its translation is CASSHLLTGATDTQYF.

This clonotype has ten or more counts. The V call is TRBV5-4, the J call TRBJ2-3, with D possibly being TRBD1 or TRBD2 (6 bases each). Germline lookup yields CDR1 SGHNT and CDR2 YYREEE (reference sequence). The CDR3 has 14 residues. The V end lost 4 bases, the J end lost 5 bases, and 14 bases lay between the germline ends. This chain's CDR3 is CASSVGGFVDTQYF. For the CDR3, the DNA is TGTGCCAGCAGCGTCGGGGGCTTTGTAGATACGCAGTATTTT.

The table lists this clonotype with a few counts. The rearrangement uses TRBV10-3 and TRBJ2-7; 8 nucleotides match TRBD1. This CDR3 is 13 amino acids long. In germline, CDR1 is ENHRY, CDR2 SYGVKD. The V and J ends lost 3 bases and 6 bases, in that order; junction bases with no gene match: 4. CDR3 sequence reads: CAISDGQGSEQYF. The DNA of the CDR3 is TGTGCCATCAGTGACGGACAGGGTAGCGAGCAGTACTTC.